Sequencing of this TCR beta chain was carried out in a study of OX40 agonist ivuxolimab in advanced cancers. Study at large: The patients' treatment was ivuxolimab, an agonistic anti-OX40 (CD134) antibody. Therapy given before enrollment (anti-PD-1, anti-PD-L1 or anti-CTLA-4) was allowed, and 40% had some.

Repertoires were generated with immunoSEQ multiplex PCR, while TCRdb's copy carries only in-frame clones and drops some. Among tens of thousands of clones, roughly nine tenths were seen once, and the ten largest hold 1.1% to 1.5%. Systemic immunosuppression or autoimmune disease history was grounds to exclude patients. CDR1 is SEHNR, CDR2 FQNEAQ, per germline (reference sequence). Trimming took 5 bases from V and 3 from J; bases not matched to a gene: 3. This CDR3 is built from 15 residues. This TCR came from an adult with an advanced solid tumor such as melanoma, head and neck, liver or kidney cancer. The rearrangement joins TRBV7-9 to TRBJ2-7; TRBD2 aligns across 14 bases. The material was CD4+ or CD8+ T cells sorted from blood, obtained in a trial of the OX40 agonist ivuxolimab. CDR3 nucleotide sequence: TGTGCCAGCAGCGCAGGACTAGCGGGAGGCTACGAGCAGTACTTC. Encoded protein: CASSAGLAGGYEQYF.